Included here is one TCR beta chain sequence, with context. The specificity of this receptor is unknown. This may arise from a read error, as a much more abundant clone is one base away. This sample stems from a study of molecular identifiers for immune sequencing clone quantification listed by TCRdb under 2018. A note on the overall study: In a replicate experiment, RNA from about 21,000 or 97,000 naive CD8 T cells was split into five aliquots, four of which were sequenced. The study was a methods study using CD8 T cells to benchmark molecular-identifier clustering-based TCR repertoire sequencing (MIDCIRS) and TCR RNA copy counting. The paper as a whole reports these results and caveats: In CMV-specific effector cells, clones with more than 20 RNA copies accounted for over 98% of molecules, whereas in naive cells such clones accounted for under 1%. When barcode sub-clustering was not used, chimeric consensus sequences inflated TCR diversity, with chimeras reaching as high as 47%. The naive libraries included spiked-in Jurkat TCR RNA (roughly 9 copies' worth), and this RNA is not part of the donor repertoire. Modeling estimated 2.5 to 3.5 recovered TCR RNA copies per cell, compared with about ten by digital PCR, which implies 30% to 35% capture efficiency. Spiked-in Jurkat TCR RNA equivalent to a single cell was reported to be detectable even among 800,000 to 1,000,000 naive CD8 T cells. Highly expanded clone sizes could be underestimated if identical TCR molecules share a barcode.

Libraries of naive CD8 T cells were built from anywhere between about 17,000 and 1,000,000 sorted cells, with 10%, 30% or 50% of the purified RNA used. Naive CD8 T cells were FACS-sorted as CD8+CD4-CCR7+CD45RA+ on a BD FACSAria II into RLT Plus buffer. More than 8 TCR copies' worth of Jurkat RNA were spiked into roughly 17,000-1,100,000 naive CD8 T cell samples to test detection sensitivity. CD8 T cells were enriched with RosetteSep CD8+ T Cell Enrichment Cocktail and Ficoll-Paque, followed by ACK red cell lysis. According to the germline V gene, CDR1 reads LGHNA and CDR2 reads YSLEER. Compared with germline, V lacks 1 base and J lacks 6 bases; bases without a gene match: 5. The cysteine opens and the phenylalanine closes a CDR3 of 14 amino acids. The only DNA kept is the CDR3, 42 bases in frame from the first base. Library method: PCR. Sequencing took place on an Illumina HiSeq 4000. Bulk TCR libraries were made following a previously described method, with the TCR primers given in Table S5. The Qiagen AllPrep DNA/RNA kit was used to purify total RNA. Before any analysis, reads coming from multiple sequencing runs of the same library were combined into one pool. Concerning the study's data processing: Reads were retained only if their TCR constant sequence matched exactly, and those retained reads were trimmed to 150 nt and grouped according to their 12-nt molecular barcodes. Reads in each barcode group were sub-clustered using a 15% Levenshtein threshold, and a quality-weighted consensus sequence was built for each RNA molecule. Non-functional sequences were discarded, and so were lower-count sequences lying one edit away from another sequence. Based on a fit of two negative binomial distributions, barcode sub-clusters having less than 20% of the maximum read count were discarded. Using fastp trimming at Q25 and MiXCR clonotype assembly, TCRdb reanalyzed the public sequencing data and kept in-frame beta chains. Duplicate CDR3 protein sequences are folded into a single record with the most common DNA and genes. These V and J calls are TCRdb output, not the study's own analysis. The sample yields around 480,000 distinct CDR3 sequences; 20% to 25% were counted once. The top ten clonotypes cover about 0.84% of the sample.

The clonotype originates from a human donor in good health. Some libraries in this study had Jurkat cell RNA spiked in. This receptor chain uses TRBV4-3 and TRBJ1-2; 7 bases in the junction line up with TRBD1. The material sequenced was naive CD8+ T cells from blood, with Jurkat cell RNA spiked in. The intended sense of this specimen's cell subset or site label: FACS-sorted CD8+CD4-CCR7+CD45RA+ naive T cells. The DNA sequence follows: TGCGCCAGCAGCCAAGGGACAGGAGTCCATGGCTACACCTTC. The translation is CASSQGTGVHGYTF.